A single sample is the source of the 8 T cell receptor beta chains below, sequenced in a study of cytomegalovirus exposure and HLA in healthy donors. The PCR had 60 Vbeta and 13 Jbeta primers. The table came from immunoSEQ multiplex PCR; TCRdb's copy has only in-frame clones and leaves some out. The table has some 160,000 clones, 70% to 80% seen once. The sequenced sample consisted of PBMCs. These receptors were obtained from a man aged 35 to 55 in good health and CMV-seronegative.

There are a few counts of this clone. The chain uses TRBV6-5 and TRBJ1-4, with D perhaps TRBD1 (6 bases). Trimming pared 4 bases from V and 8 bases from J, leaving 11 bases between. Germline V CDR1 and CDR2: MNHEY, SVGAGI. This CDR3 comprises 13 residues. The CDR3 nucleotides are TGTGCCAGCAGTTTACAGGGTGGGGAAAAACTGTTTTTT. Encoded protein: CASSLQGGEKLFF.

V usage is TRBV27 and J usage is TRBJ1-2; tentative D call: TRBD1 (5 bases). The CDR3 is 15 residues long. Germline assignment: CDR1 MNHEY and CDR2 SMNVEV (reference sequence). Trimming removed 6 bases at V and 3 bases at J, with 17 bases between. CDR3 in DNA: TGTGCCAGCAGCGGCCCCAGGGAGGGTGACTATGGCTACACCTTC. Protein: CASSGPREGDYGYTF.

The chain carries TRBV27 and TRBJ2-1, with 8 bases fitting TRBD1. Germline V gives CDR1 MNHEY, CDR2 SMNVEV (reference sequence). The junction had 2 bases not matched to a gene; V was cut back by 6 bases and J by 4 bases. The CDR3 totals 13 residues. DNA of the CDR3: TGTGCCAGCAGCCGGACAGGGTACAATGAGCAGTTCTTC. Its protein product is CASSRTGYNEQFF.

This clone has more than one count but fewer than ten. V usage is TRBV28 and J usage is TRBJ2-6, with 7 bases aligning to TRBD2. CDR1 is MDHEN and CDR2 is SYDVKM in the germline V gene. V trimming: 7 bases; J trimming: 0 bases; junction bases outside the gene matches: 3. The CDR3 runs 15 residues. CDR3 nucleotides: TGTGCCAGCACTCGGGACTACTCTGGGGCCAACGTCCTGACTTTC. As protein: CASTRDYSGANVLTF.

The V and J genes are TRBV2 and TRBJ2-5; D is perhaps TRBD2 (5 bases). The germline V gene encodes CDR1 SNHLY and CDR2 FYNNEI. This CDR3 region has 14 residues. V was cut by 6 bases and J by 5 bases, with 16 bases left in between. The CDR3 region has the DNA TGTGCCAGCAGCGGACTCACGGCTAGGGAGACCCAGTACTTC. Amino acid sequence: CASSGLTARETQYF.

The chain uses TRBV2 and TRBJ1-2; tentative D call: TRBD1 (6 bases). The length of the CDR3 is 14 residues. The germline gives CDR1 SNHLY, CDR2 FYNNEI. The germline V and J ends were trimmed by 6 bases and 4 bases, with 15 bases remaining between them. Here the CDR3 DNA reads TGTGCCAGCAGCGGGGGGCCCGACCTCTATGGCTACACCTTC. Protein sequence: CASSGGPDLYGYTF.

V is TRBV9 and J is TRBJ2-1; maybe TRBD2 (6 bases). Germline-derived CDR1 and CDR2 are SGDLS and YYNGEE. V was clipped by 0 bases and J by 9 bases, with 7 bases between them. The CDR3 is 12 residues long. CDR3 coding DNA: TGTGCCAGCAGCGTAGGGGGAGGTGAGCAGTTCTTC. Translating it yields CASSVGGGEQFF.

The chain links TRBV5-1 to TRBJ1-1; 8 bases align to TRBD1. The germline V gene has CDR1 SGHRS and CDR2 YFSETQ. The CDR3 sequence is 14 residues long. V was pared by 2 bases and J by 8 bases, with 8 bases of the junction left unmatched. The CDR3 sequence is CASSFNDQGAEAFF. In DNA, the CDR3 is TGCGCCAGCAGCTTCAATGATCAGGGGGCGGAAGCTTTCTTT.